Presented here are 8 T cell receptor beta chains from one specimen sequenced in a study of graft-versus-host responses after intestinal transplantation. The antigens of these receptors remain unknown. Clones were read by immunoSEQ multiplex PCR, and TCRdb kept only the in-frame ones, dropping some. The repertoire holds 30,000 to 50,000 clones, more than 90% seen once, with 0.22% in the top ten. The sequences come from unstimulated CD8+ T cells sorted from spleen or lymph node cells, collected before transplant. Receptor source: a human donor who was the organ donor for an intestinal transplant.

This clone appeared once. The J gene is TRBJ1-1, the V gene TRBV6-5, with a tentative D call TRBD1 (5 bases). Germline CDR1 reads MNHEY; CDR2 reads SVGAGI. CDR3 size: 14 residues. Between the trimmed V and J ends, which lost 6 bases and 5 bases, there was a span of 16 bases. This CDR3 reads CASSYGGERTEAFF. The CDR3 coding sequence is TGTGCCAGCAGCTACGGAGGGGAAAGGACTGAAGCTTTCTTT.

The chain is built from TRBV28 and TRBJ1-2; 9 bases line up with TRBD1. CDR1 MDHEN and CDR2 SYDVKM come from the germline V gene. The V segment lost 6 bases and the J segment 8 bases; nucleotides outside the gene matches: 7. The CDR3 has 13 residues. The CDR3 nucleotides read TGTGCCAGCAGACAACAGGGGGCGCGGGGCTACACCTTC. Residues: CASRQQGARGYTF.

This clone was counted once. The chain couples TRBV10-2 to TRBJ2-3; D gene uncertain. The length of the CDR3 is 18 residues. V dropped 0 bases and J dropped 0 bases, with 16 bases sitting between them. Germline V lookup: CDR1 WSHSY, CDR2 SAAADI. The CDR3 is CASSESIYPDASTDTQYF. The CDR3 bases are TGCGCCAGCAGTGAGTCGATCTATCCCGACGCTAGCACAGATACGCAGTATTTT.

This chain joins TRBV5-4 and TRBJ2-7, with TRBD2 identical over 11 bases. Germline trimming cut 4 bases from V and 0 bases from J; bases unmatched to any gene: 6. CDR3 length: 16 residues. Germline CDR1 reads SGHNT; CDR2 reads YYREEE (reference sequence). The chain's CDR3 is CASSSPLAGDSYEQYF. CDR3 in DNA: TGTGCCAGCAGCAGCCCACTAGCGGGAGACTCCTACGAGCAGTACTTC.

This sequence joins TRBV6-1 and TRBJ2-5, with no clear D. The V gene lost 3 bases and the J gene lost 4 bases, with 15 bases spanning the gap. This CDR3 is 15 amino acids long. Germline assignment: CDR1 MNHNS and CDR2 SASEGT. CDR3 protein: CASSDQRWAGETQYF. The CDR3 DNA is TGTGCCAGCAGTGACCAGAGGTGGGCAGGAGAGACCCAGTACTTC.

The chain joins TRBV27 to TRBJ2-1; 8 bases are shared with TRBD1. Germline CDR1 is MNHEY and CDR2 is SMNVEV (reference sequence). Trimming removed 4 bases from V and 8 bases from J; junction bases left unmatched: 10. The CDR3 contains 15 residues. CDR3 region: CASSSDRVFTDEQFF. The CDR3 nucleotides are TGTGCCAGCAGTTCGGACAGGGTCTTTACAGATGAGCAGTTCTTC.

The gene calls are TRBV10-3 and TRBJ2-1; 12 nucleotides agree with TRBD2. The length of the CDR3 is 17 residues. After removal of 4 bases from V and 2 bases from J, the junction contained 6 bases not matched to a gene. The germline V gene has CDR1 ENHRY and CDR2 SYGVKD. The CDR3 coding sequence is TGTGCCATCAGTGTAAGACTAGCGGGGGAGACCTACAATGAGCAGTTCTTC. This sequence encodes CAISVRLAGETYNEQFF.

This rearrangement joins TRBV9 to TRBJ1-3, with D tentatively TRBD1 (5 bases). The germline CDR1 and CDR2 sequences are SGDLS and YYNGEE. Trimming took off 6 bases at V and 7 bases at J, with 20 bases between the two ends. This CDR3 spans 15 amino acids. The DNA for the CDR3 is TGTGCCAGCACCCCAAGGCTCGGCGAGGGGAACACCATATATTTT. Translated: CASTPRLGEGNTIYF.